These 14 T cell receptor beta chains originate from one sample sequenced in a study of PD-1 blockade in classical Hodgkin lymphoma. Generated by immunoSEQ multiplex PCR, the TCRdb table keeps only in-frame clones and is missing some. The sample has 40,000 or so clones; 76% are singletons. Each and every patient relapsed after autologous stem cell transplantation, and patients got differing brentuximab vedotin exposure. The sequences come from peripheral blood mononuclear cells (PBMCs), collected at baseline. Receptors originate from a human donor with classical Hodgkin lymphoma.

This chain joins TRBV4-2 and TRBJ2-4; 9 bases are a match to TRBD1. This CDR3 spans 16 amino acids. Losses at the gene ends were 0 bases for V and 8 bases for J; bases not matched to a gene: 8. Germline V lookup: CDR1 LGHNA, CDR2 YNFKEQ. The DNA for the CDR3 is TGTGCCAGCAGCCAAGACCCGGGACAGGGACCGGACATTCAGTACTTC. This gives the protein CASSQDPGQGPDIQYF.

The chain has TRBV7-9 and TRBJ2-1; 14 bases match TRBD2. The CDR3 extends over 18 amino acids. Trimming took 4 bases from V and 6 from J; bases not matched to a gene: 11. CDR1 is SEHNR, CDR2 FQNEAQ, per germline (reference sequence). This CDR3 reads CASSSVPGLAGVPNEQFF. The CDR3 DNA reads TGTGCCAGCAGCTCCGTCCCGGGACTAGCGGGAGTCCCCAATGAGCAGTTCTTC.

The table lists this clone with a few counts. This chain uses TRBV5-1 with TRBJ2-7, with 7 bases matching TRBD1. CDR3 length: 15 residues. The germline V gene encodes CDR1 SGHRS and CDR2 YFSETQ. V lost 4 bases to trimming and J lost 1 base; unmatched junction nucleotides: 8. CDR3 protein: CASSLRTGVSYEQYF. CDR3 nucleotide sequence: TGCGCCAGCAGCCTAAGGACAGGTGTGTCCTACGAGCAGTACTTC.

The chain combines TRBV6-5 with TRBJ1-5; no definite D call. The V end lost 2 bases, the J end lost 0 bases, and 5 bases lay between the germline ends. Germline lookup yields CDR1 MNHEY and CDR2 SVGAGI. The CDR3 extends over 14 amino acids. The CDR3 here is CASSYRRSNQPQHF. The CDR3 nucleotides are TGTGCCAGCAGTTACCGGCGTAGCAATCAGCCCCAGCATTTT.

The genes are TRBV14 and TRBJ1-1, with D perhaps matching TRBD1 (5 bases). With 0 bases removed from V and 4 bases from J, the gap between germline ends came to 12 bases. Germline CDR1 and CDR2: SGHDN and FVKESK. The CDR3 spans 15 residues. The CDR3: CASSQDWGTGTEAFF. CDR3 DNA sequence: TGTGCCAGCAGCCAAGATTGGGGGACTGGCACTGAAGCTTTCTTT.

This chain connects TRBV4-2 to TRBJ2-7; 10 bases map to TRBD2. The length of the CDR3 is 18 residues. Germline assignment: CDR1 LGHNA and CDR2 YNFKEQ. With 5 bases clipped from V and 2 bases from J, the junction kept 15 bases outside the gene matches. The DNA for the CDR3 is TGTGCCAGCAGCTCTCGACCCTTCGGAGCGGGAGGGACCTACGAGCAGTACTTC. Residues: CASSSRPFGAGGTYEQYF.

The V gene is TRBV2, the J gene TRBJ2-5; the D is unclear. CDR1 is SNHLY and CDR2 is FYNNEI in the germline V gene. The V end lost 4 bases, the J end lost 4 bases, and 13 bases lay between the germline ends. The CDR3 consists of 14 residues. The CDR3 sequence: CASSGSFSGETQYF. The CDR3 nucleotides are TGTGCCAGCAGTGGGTCATTCAGTGGAGAGACCCAGTACTTC.

The genes are TRBV7-8 and TRBJ2-3, with 7 positions matching TRBD2. Germline lookup yields CDR1 SGHVS and CDR2 FQNEAQ. The V segment lost 5 bases and the J segment 4 bases; nucleotides outside the gene matches: 9. CDR3 length: 15 residues. The CDR3 DNA sequence: TGTGCCAGCAGCCGCCCCCGACTAGCTCCAGATACGCAGTATTTT. Its protein is CASSRPRLAPDTQYF. The variable domain in full, completed from reference TRBV7-8 and TRBJ2-3, reads GAGVSQSPRYKVAKRGQDVALRCDPISGHVSLFWYQQALGQGPEFLTYFQNEAQLDKSGLPSDRFFAERPEGSVSTLKIQRTQQEDSAVYLCASSRPRLAPDTQYFGPGTRLTVL.

The chain is built from TRBV7-8 and TRBJ2-5, with a weak D call TRBD1 (6 bases). The CDR3 contains 13 residues. CDR1 and CDR2 from the germline V gene are SGHVS and FQNEAQ. V lost 4 bases, J lost 7 bases, and 13 bases lay in between. CDR3 coding DNA: TGTGCCAGCAGCTCAGGGGTAGAAGGGACCCAGTACTTC. It encodes CASSSGVEGTQYF.

V and J are TRBV10-2 and TRBJ2-3; D uncertain. Trimming took 10 bases from V and 5 from J, leaving 13 bases between them. The CDR3 is 12 residues long. Germline assignment: CDR1 WSHSY and CDR2 SAAADI. The CDR3 is CATTTTLDTQYF. The CDR3 DNA is TGCGCCACGACCACGACCCTAGATACGCAGTATTTT.

This chain joins TRBV27 and TRBJ2-2, with 7 bases that match TRBD2. CDR3 length equals 13 residues. The germline V gene encodes CDR1 MNHEY and CDR2 SMNVEV (reference sequence). V dropped 2 bases and J dropped 8; count of bases not matched to a gene: 2. CDR3 nucleotide sequence: TGTGCCAGCAGTTTAAGGACTAGAGGGGAGCTGTTTTTT. Protein product: CASSLRTRGELFF.

Concerning this clone: Compared with germline, one end of the junction differs, possibly owing to a read error. This chain uses TRBV4-1 with TRBJ2-5, with 8 bases matching TRBD2. CDR1 MGHRA and CDR2 YSYEKL come from the germline V gene. The CDR3 sequence is 16 residues long. CDR3 bases: TGTGCCAGCAGCCAAGATGGCGCGGGGGGATTGGGGACCCAGTACTTC. This encodes CASSQDGAGGLGTQYF.

The chain links TRBV10-3 to TRBJ2-1; 7 positions match TRBD2. J was trimmed by 6 bases and V by 10 bases; bases with no gene match: 24. The CDR3 is 18 amino acids. Looked up from germline, CDR1 is ENHRY and CDR2 is SYGVKD. The CDR3 DNA reads as TGTGCCACCCTGGAGGTCGAGGGGACTACCTTCTGGGTCAATGAGCAGTTCTTC. Encoded protein: CATLEVEGTTFWVNEQFF.

In this sample, this clone turned up a few times. The rearrangement joins TRBV4-1 to TRBJ2-5, with TRBD2 as a possible D gene (5 bases). Looked up from germline, CDR1 is MGHRA and CDR2 is YSYEKL. Trimming left V 4 bases short and J 4 bases short, with 19 bases between. The CDR3 runs 16 residues. CDR3 nucleotides: TGCGCCAGCAGCCCAAACCGGGAATTACGAGGAGAGACCCAGTACTTC. Translation: CASSPNRELRGETQYF.